One and the same sample provided the 29 T cell receptor beta chains below, sequenced in a study of CD8 T cells in ankylosing spondylitis. These receptors' antigens are unknown. TCRdb called the 5' RACE reads again in MiXCR, with one record for every CDR3 protein. In the table there are about 540,000 distinct CDR3 sequences, 10% to 15% of which are singletons. Study-wide findings and caveats: Seemingly distinctive of ankylosing spondylitis blood was a TCR beta motif formed by eight highly homologous variants.

The sequencing sample was made of blood, either unsorted or a sorted T cell fraction (not recorded which). The receptors originated from a male donor with ankylosing spondylitis.

This clonotype was picked up many times. This chain uses TRBV12-3 or TRBV12-4 with TRBJ2-1, with 7 bases lining up with TRBD1. This CDR3 contains 15 residues. V shed 6 bases, J shed 9 bases, and the junction held 14 bases outside the gene matches. In DNA form, the CDR3 reads TGTGCCAGCAGCCCAGCGCCACAGGGGACGGGTGAGCAGTTCTTC. Translated: CASSPAPQGTGEQFF.

This clonotype has just a few counts. The chain recombines TRBV7-9 with TRBJ2-1, with 7 bases fitting TRBD2. CDR1 and CDR2 from the germline V gene are SEHNR and FQNEAQ (reference sequence). Unmatched junction bases numbered 6, after V lost 5 bases and J lost 2 bases. This CDR3 contains 15 residues. DNA of the CDR3: TGTGCCAGCAGCCGAAGCGGGATAACCTACAATGAGCAGTTCTTC. Translating gives CASSRSGITYNEQFF. The entire variable domain, with the rest obtained from reference TRBV7-9 and TRBJ2-1, is as follows: DTGVSQNPRHKITKRGQNVTFRCDPISEHNRLYWYRQTLGQGPEFLTYFQNEAQLEKSRLLSDRFSAERPKGSFSTLEIQRTEQGDSAMYLCASSRSGITYNEQFFGPGTRLTVL.

The chain links TRBV28 to TRBJ2-5; D ambiguous. V lost 1 base and J lost 2, with 8 bases in between. CDR1 and CDR2 (germline): MDHEN, SYDVKM. CDR3 length: 14 residues. CDR3 sequence: CASSLLPQQETQYF. CDR3 coding DNA: TGTGCCAGCAGTTTATTACCCCAGCAAGAGACCCAGTACTTC.

The J gene is TRBJ1-1, the V gene TRBV12-3 or TRBV12-4; no definite D call. The V end was cut by 4 bases, the J end by 1 base, with 4 bases between. The CDR3 spans 12 residues. The CDR3 is CASSYENTEAFF. The CDR3, as DNA: TGTGCCAGCAGTTATGAGAACACTGAAGCTTTCTTT.

This clonotype has at least ten counts. The chain carries TRBV28 and TRBJ2-7; 8 bases match TRBD1. The CDR3 sequence is 15 residues long. V was clipped by 6 bases and J by 2 bases; unmatched bases: 9. Germline lookup yields CDR1 MDHEN and CDR2 SYDVKM. In nucleotides, the CDR3 is TGTGCCAGCAGCTACGACAGGGGCGAACCCTACGAGCAGTACGTC. Translation: CASSYDRGEPYEQYV.

The V and J genes are TRBV7-9 and TRBJ1-2; D is uncertain. The CDR3 consists of 13 residues. V lost 5 bases to trimming and J lost 2 bases, with 9 bases between them. Germline loops: CDR1 SEHNR, CDR2 FQNEAQ (reference sequence). CDR3 sequence: CASSADSNYGYTF. In nucleotides, the CDR3 is TGTGCCAGCAGCGCCGACTCCAACTATGGCTACACCTTC.

The chain carries TRBV24-1 and TRBJ1-2; a weak D match, TRBD1 (6 bases). CDR1 and CDR2 (germline): KGHDR, SFDVKD. Trimming cost V 5 bases and J 4 bases, with 10 bases left between them. CDR3 size: 13 residues. The CDR3 DNA reads TGTGCCACCAGTGCAGGACAGACCTATGGCTACACCTTC. Its translation is CATSAGQTYGYTF.

This clonotype appeared a few times. This chain uses TRBV11-2 with TRBJ2-1; TRBD2 aligns across 8 bases. CDR3 length: 16 amino acids. The germline V gene encodes CDR1 SGHAT and CDR2 FQNNGV. V shed 4 bases and J 7 bases; nucleotides not matched to a gene: 12. The CDR3 reads CASSSGGQGLTNEQFF. DNA for the CDR3: TGTGCCAGCAGCTCGGGAGGGCAGGGACTCACGAATGAGCAGTTCTTC.

This clonotype has a count of ten or more. The chain carries TRBV7-9 and TRBJ2-4; a possible D gene is TRBD1 (8 bases). Trimming removed 5 bases at V and 8 bases at J, with 16 bases between. There are 14 residues in the CDR3. Germline V gene data show CDR1 as SEHNR and CDR2 as FQNEAQ (reference sequence). The DNA of the CDR3 is TGTGCCAGCAGCGTAGGACAGGGAGGGGACATTCAGTACTTC. It codes for CASSVGQGGDIQYF.

Many counts were recorded for this clonotype. The chain uses TRBV5-1 and TRBJ2-1; possibly TRBD2 for D (6 bases). The germline gives CDR1 SGHRS, CDR2 YFSETQ. This CDR3 is 14 amino acids long. The germline V and J ends were trimmed by 6 bases and 7 bases, with 17 bases remaining between them. The CDR3 DNA sequence: TGCGCCAGCACCGACAATGGGGGGAGTAATGAGCAGTTCTTC. It translates to CASTDNGGSNEQFF. The complete variable domain, with remaining parts taken from reference TRBV5-1 and TRBJ2-1, reads KAGVTQTPRYLIKTRGQQVTLSCSPISGHRSVSWYQQTPGQGLQFLFEYFSETQRNKGNFPGRFSGRQFSNSRSEMNVSTLELGDSALYLCASTDNGGSNEQFFGPGTRLTVL.

The rearrangement joins TRBV6-5 to TRBJ1-5; 7 bases agree with TRBD1. Looked up from germline, CDR1 is MNHEY and CDR2 is SVGAGI. The CDR3 spans 14 residues. J was trimmed by 6 bases and V by 6 bases; bases with no gene match: 8. Here the CDR3 reads CASSLQGRFQPQHF. Here the CDR3 DNA reads TGTGCCAGCAGCTTACAGGGGAGGTTTCAGCCCCAGCATTTT.

The chain couples TRBV4-2 to TRBJ1-2; D not resolved. CDR1 is LGHNA, CDR2 YNFKEQ, per germline. The CDR3 runs 15 residues. V was pared by 1 base and J by 0 bases, with 9 bases between. The CDR3 here is CASSQAGVTNYGYTF. The CDR3 coding sequence is TGTGCCAGCAGCCAAGCTGGGGTAACTAACTATGGCTACACCTTC.

The CDR3 protein is CASSFWRGDQPQHF. The CDR3 coding sequence is TGTGCCAGCAGTTTTTGGAGGGGTGATCAGCCCCAGCATTTT. The V gene is TRBV12-3 or TRBV12-4, the J gene TRBJ1-5; possibly TRBD1 for D (5 bases). The CDR3 consists of 14 residues. V was clipped by 3 bases and J by 5 bases, with 11 bases between them.

This clonotype appeared many times. The chain uses TRBV12-3 or TRBV12-4 and TRBJ2-5; D ambiguous. V was clipped by 0 bases and J by 1 base, with 3 bases between them. There are 13 residues in the CDR3. The CDR3, as DNA: TGTGCCAGCAGTTTAGCGGCCCAAGAGACCCAGTACTTC. It translates to CASSLAAQETQYF.

In this sample, this clonotype turned up a few times. The chain employs TRBV19 and TRBJ2-1, with D perhaps being TRBD1 or TRBD2 (6 bases each). The CDR3 spans 14 residues. The V gene lost 7 bases and the J gene lost 5 bases, with 15 bases spanning the gap. Germline V gene data show CDR1 as LNHDA and CDR2 as SQIVND (reference sequence). The CDR3 region is CASTRYGGHNEQFF. The CDR3 bases are TGTGCCAGTACCCGTTACGGGGGCCACAATGAGCAGTTCTTC.

This clonotype has a single count. The gene calls are TRBV25-1 and TRBJ1-2, with 7 positions matching TRBD1. The CDR3 runs to 16 residues. CDR1 and CDR2 from the germline V gene are MGHDK and SYGVNS. The V and J ends lost 3 bases and 2 bases, in that order; junction bases with no gene match: 9. CDR3 protein: CASSDVRGGANYGYTF. CDR3 coding DNA: TGTGCCAGCAGTGATGTGAGAGGGGGCGCCAACTATGGCTACACCTTC.

The chain carries TRBV15 and TRBJ2-7, with D maybe TRBD1 (5 bases). Trimming took off 3 bases at V and 4 bases at J, with 10 bases between the two ends. Germline CDR1 is LNHNV and CDR2 is YYDKDF (reference sequence). The CDR3 has 13 amino acids. Written as DNA, the CDR3 is TGTGCCACCAGCAGGGGCAGGGAATACGAGCAGTACTTC. Amino acids: CATSRGREYEQYF.

There are a few counts of this clonotype. CDR3 in DNA: TGTGCCACCTGGGACCAGAACACCGGGGAGCTGTTTTTT. Its protein is CATWDQNTGELFF. The chain has TRBV25-1 and TRBJ2-2; D might be TRBD1 or TRBD2, each matching 5 bases. Germline CDR1 and CDR2: MGHDK and SYGVNS. Trimming left V 10 bases short and J 1 base short, with 10 bases between. This CDR3 region has 13 residues.

There are a few counts of this clonotype. J is TRBJ1-1 and V is TRBV13; possible D gene TRBD1, 6 bases. With 7 bases removed from V and 5 bases from J, the gap between germline ends came to 17 bases. CDR1 and CDR2 from the germline V gene are PRHDT and FYEKMQ (reference sequence). This CDR3 region has 14 residues. For the CDR3, the DNA is TGTGCCAGCAAGGGGCAGGGGAGGGCGACTGAAGCTTTCTTT. The encoded protein is CASKGQGRATEAFF.

In its sample, this clonotype was seen a few times. This rearrangement joins TRBV20-1 to TRBJ1-4; possibly TRBD1 for D (6 bases). Trimming stripped 0 bases from V and 4 bases from J, with 9 bases between. The CDR3 sequence is 14 residues long. Germline CDR1 reads DFQATT; CDR2 reads SNEGSKA (reference sequence). CDR3 in amino acids: CSARDRTVNEKLFF. DNA for the CDR3: TGCAGTGCTAGAGATAGGACAGTTAATGAAAAACTGTTTTTT.

The V gene is TRBV4-1, the J gene TRBJ2-2; D gene unclear. Trimming took 0 bases from V and 7 from J, leaving 15 bases between them. Germline lookup yields CDR1 MGHRA and CDR2 YSYEKL. The CDR3 is 16 residues long. The DNA of the CDR3 is TGCGCCAGCAGCCAAGAGGGGTCCTCTTTCGTCGGGGAGCTGTTTTTT. Translated, it gives CASSQEGSSFVGELFF.

This clonotype was detected a few times. V and J are TRBV7-6 and TRBJ2-3; 8 nucleotides line up with TRBD1. Per the germline V gene, CDR1 is SGHVS and CDR2 is FNYEAQ. The trim removed 4 bases at V and 6 bases at J, leaving 12 bases unmatched. The CDR3 loop spans 16 amino acids. The CDR3 region is CASSYPGRTGQDTQYF. The CDR3 bases are TGTGCCAGCAGCTACCCAGGGCGGACAGGGCAGGATACGCAGTATTTT.

V usage is TRBV4-2 and J usage is TRBJ2-3; no definite D call. Germline V lookup: CDR1 LGHNA, CDR2 YNFKEQ. The V gene lost 0 bases and the J gene lost 2 bases, with 6 bases spanning the gap. The CDR3 has 14 amino acids. The CDR3 DNA sequence: TGTGCCAGCAGCCAAGAGTTGACCACAGATACGCAGTATTTT. Amino acid sequence: CASSQELTTDTQYF.

This clonotype has at least ten counts. The chain uses TRBV5-1 and TRBJ2-2; the D gene is possibly TRBD2 (5 bases). The CDR3 is made up of 15 amino acids. Germline CDR1 SGHRS, CDR2 YFSETQ. V was clipped by 0 bases and J by 5 bases, with 11 bases between them. Here the CDR3 reads CASSLDSRGTGELFF. CDR3 nucleotide sequence: TGCGCCAGCAGCTTGGACTCCCGAGGGACCGGGGAGCTGTTTTTT.

The rearrangement uses TRBV7-9 and TRBJ1-2; D gene unclear. Trimming shortened V by 5 bases and J by 4 bases, and 11 bases separated the two germline ends. From germline, CDR1 is SEHNR and CDR2 FQNEAQ (reference sequence). This CDR3 has 13 residues. CDR3 in amino acids: CASSPPELYGYTF. The CDR3 DNA follows: TGTGCCAGCAGCCCCCCGGAGCTCTATGGCTACACCTTC.

The chain employs TRBV10-3 and TRBJ2-3; 12 bases match TRBD2. Germline V gives CDR1 ENHRY, CDR2 SYGVKD. After removal of 4 bases from V and 2 bases from J, the junction contained 4 bases not matched to a gene. The CDR3 has 16 residues. CDR3 DNA: TGTGCCATCAGTGTGCGGACTAGCGGGACCACAGATACGCAGTATTTT. Protein: CAISVRTSGTTDTQYF.

This clonotype was found once. The J gene is TRBJ1-4, the V gene TRBV30; TRBD1 matches at 7 bases. CDR1 is GTSNPN, CDR2 SVGIG, per germline (reference sequence). V was clipped by 5 bases and J by 1 base; unmatched bases: 1. There are 13 residues in the CDR3. The CDR3 DNA follows: TGTGCCTGGCGGGACAGAACTAATGAAAAACTGTTTTTT. Protein product: CAWRDRTNEKLFF.

This clonotype occurred a few times. The V call is TRBV28, the J call TRBJ2-1; D is possibly TRBD1 or TRBD2 (6 bases each). The CDR3 length is 15 residues. Germline V CDR1 and CDR2: MDHEN, SYDVKM. V lost 2 bases and J lost 15, with 23 bases in between. This CDR3 reads CASSLGGPVGYLPFF. CDR3 in DNA: TGTGCCAGCAGTTTAGGGGGGCCCGTCGGCTATCTCCCGTTCTTC.

This clonotype showed up just a few times. The gene calls are TRBV29-1 and TRBJ1-1; D is undetermined. CDR3 length: 13 residues. Germline values: CDR1 SQVTM, CDR2 ANQGSEA. The ends were cut back, 6 bases at V and 0 bases at J, with 11 bases in the middle. CDR3 DNA sequence: TGCAGCGTCGCCCCACATCTGAACACTGAAGCTTTCTTT. Translated, it gives CSVAPHLNTEAFF.